Listed here is a single T cell receptor (beta chain). Its antigen remains unidentified. This entry belongs to a study of blood T cells in healthy people across ages. Primers used in a second PCR of about 7 to 12 cycles were a sample-barcoded 5' primer and a J-beta primer mix. A 12-random-nucleotide template-switch adaptor tagged each cDNA molecule. Each CDR3 protein gets one entry after TCRdb re-called the 5' RACE reads with MiXCR. The repertoire holds nearly 800,000 distinct CDR3 sequences, with about 56% as singletons. Each donor supplied approximately 10 milliliters of peripheral blood. CDR3 length: 14 amino acids. Germline CDR1 is DFQATT and CDR2 is SNEGSKA (reference sequence). Trimming removed 6 bases at V and 6 bases at J, with 19 bases between. The study, taken as a whole, reports: The fall in TCR beta diversity per million T cells was roughly linear with age.

The sample taken for sequencing was blood. This sequence joins TRBV20-1 and TRBJ2-3; no reliable D call. This clonotype was sampled from a man in his forties in good health. This CDR3 is CSAPGRTRRDTQYF. The DNA of the CDR3 is TGCAGTGCACCAGGCCGGACCCGGCGGGATACGCAGTATTTT.